Listed below are T cell receptor beta chains from one sample, sequenced in a study of blood T cell repertoires in COVID-19. Some clones are missing from TCRdb's copy, which holds only in-frame ones; the method was immunoSEQ multiplex PCR. The sample shows around 250,000 clones, around 84% of them seen only once. Sample: peripheral blood. The receptor source for this set is a woman aged 40 to 55 who had recovered from COVID-19. Each CDR3 is given with its conserved first and last residue. A D gene is named only where the DNA matches it firmly. Rows may omit the clone size; those that give it use once, few, many or a size class.

TRBJ2-1 TRBD1 - TRBV24-1 TGTGCCACCAGTGATCCCGACAGGGAAACTGTGAATGAGCAGTTCTTC CATSDPDRETVNEQFF
TRBJ1-2 TRBD1 - TRBV7-9 TGTGCCAGCAGCCAGGGACAGCTCTATGGCTACACCTTC CASSQGQLYGYTF
TRBJ1-6 - - TRBV3-1/TRBV3-2 TGTGCCAGCAGCCGTCGAGGCCCCGATTCACCCCTCCACTTT CASSRRGPDSPLHF
TRBJ1-5 - - TRBV28 TGTGCCAGCGACTCAGAAGGATTGGGTAGCAATCAGCCCCAGCATTTT CASDSEGLGSNQPQHF
TRBJ2-7 - - TRBV18 TGTGCTAGCTCACCGCCCCCGGGGTACGAGCAGTACTTC CASSPPPGYEQYF
TRBJ2-2 - - TRBV28 TGTGCCAGCAGTTTAGGGCAGGGGCCGGCCGGGGAGCTGTTTTTT CASSLGQGPAGELFF
TRBJ2-7 - - TRBV6-5 TGTGCCAGCAGTACCTACTACGAGCAGTACTTC CASSTYYEQYF
TRBJ2-7 - once TRBV7-9 TGTGCCAGCAGCTATGACAGACCCAGCTCCTACGAGCAGTACTTC CASSYDRPSSYEQYF
TRBJ2-7 TRBD1 - TRBV7-6 TGTGCCAGCAGCCGCTTCGGGGGACAGGGGGCCTACGAGCAGTACTTC CASSRFGGQGAYEQYF
TRBJ1-1 TRBD1 - TRBV2 TGTGCCAGCAGTGGGGACAGGGAAACTGAAGCTTTCTTT CASSGDRETEAFF
TRBJ1-1 - - TRBV5-1 TGCGCCAGCAGCTTGGTACGGGGGGCTTCGAACACTGAAGCTTTCTTT CASSLVRGASNTEAFF
TRBJ1-1 - - TRBV27 TGTGCCAGCAGTTTAGTCAGGGGGAACACTGAAGCTTTCTTT CASSLVRGNTEAFF
TRBJ2-6 TRBD1 - TRBV7-3 TGTGCCAGCAGCTACTGGACAGGGGGTAGCTCTGGGGCCAACGTCCTGACTTTC CASSYWTGGSSGANVLTF
TRBJ1-2 - - TRBV16 TGTGCCAGCAGCCACCCCGGGACTATGAACTATGGCTACACCTTC CASSHPGTMNYGYTF
TRBJ1-2 - - TRBV28 TGTGCCAGCAGTCCGCGACAGGTCGAACTCTATGGCTACACCTTC CASSPRQVELYGYTF
TRBJ1-1 - - TRBV6-2/TRBV6-3 TGTGCCAGCAGTTACCCCGGAGTCGAAGCTTTCTTT CASSYPGVEAFF
TRBJ2-1 TRBD2 - TRBV6-6 TGTGCCAGCAGTTACTTGGTAGCTAGCGGGGGAAATGAGCAGTTCTTC CASSYLVASGGNEQFF
TRBJ1-6 - few TRBV11-3 TGTGCCAGCAGCCGGTCCCTTAGCTCCTATAATTCACCCCTCCACTTT CASSRSLSSYNSPLHF
TRBJ2-3 - - TRBV3-1/TRBV3-2 TGTGCCAGCAGCCCAAGTCGAGGAGGGAGAGATACGCAGTATTTT CASSPSRGGRDTQYF